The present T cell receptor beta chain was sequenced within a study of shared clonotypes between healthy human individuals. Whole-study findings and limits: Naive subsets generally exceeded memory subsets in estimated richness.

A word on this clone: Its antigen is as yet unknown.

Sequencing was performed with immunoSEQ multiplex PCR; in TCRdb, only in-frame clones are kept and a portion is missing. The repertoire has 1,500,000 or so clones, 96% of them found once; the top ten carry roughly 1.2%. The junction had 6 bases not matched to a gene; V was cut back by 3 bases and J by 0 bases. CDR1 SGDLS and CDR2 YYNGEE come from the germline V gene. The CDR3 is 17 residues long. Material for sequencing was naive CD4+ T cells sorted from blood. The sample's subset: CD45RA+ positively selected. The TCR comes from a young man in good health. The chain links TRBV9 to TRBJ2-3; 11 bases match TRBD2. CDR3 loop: CASSGGLAETSTDTQYF. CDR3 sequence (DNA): TGTGCCAGCAGCGGGGGACTAGCGGAGACAAGCACAGATACGCAGTATTTT.